These 5 T cell receptor beta chains share one sample of origin, sequenced in a study of T-cell reconstitution after alpha-beta-depleted transplantation in children. Unique molecular identifiers were used in preparing the TCRbeta library. In TCRdb, the PCR reads were re-called with MiXCR into one record per CDR3 protein. This sample has approximately 490,000 distinct CDR3 sequences; under 15% occur once, and the top ten carry over 5.5%. Sequences were derived from PBMCs from the stem cell graft donor, sampled from the stem cell graft. The receptors originated from a human donor who donated a stem cell graft to a child with combined immunodeficiency.

The chain has TRBV4-3 and TRBJ2-3; no reliable D call. Between the trimmed V and J ends, which lost 0 bases and 0 bases, there was a span of 7 bases. The CDR3 contains 15 residues. The V gene's germline CDR1 is LGHNA and CDR2 YSLEER. CDR3 DNA: TGCGCCAGCAGCCAAGAAGCTCCTAGCACAGATACGCAGTATTTT. It specifies CASSQEAPSTDTQYF.

Turning to this clonotype: A much larger clone lies a single base off, so this may be a read error. The chain carries TRBV3-1 and TRBJ2-1; D is undetermined. The CDR3 extends over 16 amino acids. Germline V gives CDR1 LGHDT, CDR2 YNNKEL (reference sequence). The CDR3 DNA reads TGTGCCAGCAGCCAAGTAAGTGGAGCCTCCCACAATGAGCAGTTCTTC. This translates into CASSQVSGASHNEQFF.

This clonotype was detected only a few times. V and J are TRBV7-2 and TRBJ2-7; D is uncertain. Trimming removed 7 bases from V and 2 bases from J, with 12 bases in between. This CDR3 has 13 residues. In germline, CDR1 is SGHTA, CDR2 FQGNSA. CDR3 DNA sequence: TGTGCCAGCACGGGCCAGAGTCCCTACGAGCAGTACTTC. Translated: CASTGQSPYEQYF.

J is TRBJ2-7 and V is TRBV12-3 or TRBV12-4, with 8 bases identical to TRBD2. The CDR3 covers 19 residues. V dropped 5 bases and J dropped 3; count of bases not matched to a gene: 21. CDR3 nucleotide sequence: TGTGCCAGCAGTGACAAACATCAGGGACCCCAGAGCGGGGGCTACGAGCAGTACTTC. It is translated as CASSDKHQGPQSGGYEQYF.

The chain carries TRBV11-3 and TRBJ2-1; TRBD2 is a possible D gene (7 bases). This CDR3 is 18 amino acids long. Germline V gene sequence: CDR1 SGHNT, CDR2 YENEEA. Trimming cost V 0 bases and J 0 bases, with 15 bases left between them. CDR3 amino acids: CASSLEGASGFSYNEQFF. DNA of the CDR3: TGTGCCAGCAGCTTAGAGGGGGCTAGCGGATTCTCCTACAATGAGCAGTTCTTC.